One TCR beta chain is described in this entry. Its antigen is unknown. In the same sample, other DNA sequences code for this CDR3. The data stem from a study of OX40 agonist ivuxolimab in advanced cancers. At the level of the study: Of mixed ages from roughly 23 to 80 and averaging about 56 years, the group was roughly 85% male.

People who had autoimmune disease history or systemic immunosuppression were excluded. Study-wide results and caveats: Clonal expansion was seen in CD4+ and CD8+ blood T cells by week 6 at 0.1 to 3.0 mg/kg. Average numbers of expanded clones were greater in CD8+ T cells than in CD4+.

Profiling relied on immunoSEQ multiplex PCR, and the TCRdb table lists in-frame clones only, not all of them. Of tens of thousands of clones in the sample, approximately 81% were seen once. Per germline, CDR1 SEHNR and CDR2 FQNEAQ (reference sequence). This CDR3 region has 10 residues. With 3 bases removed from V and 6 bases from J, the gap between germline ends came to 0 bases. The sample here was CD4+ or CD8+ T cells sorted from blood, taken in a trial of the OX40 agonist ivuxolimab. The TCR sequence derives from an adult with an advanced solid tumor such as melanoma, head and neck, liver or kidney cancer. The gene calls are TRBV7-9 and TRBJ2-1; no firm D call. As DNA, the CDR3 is TGTGCCAGCAGCTTCAATGAGCAGTTCTTC. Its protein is CASSFNEQFF.